This T cell receptor (beta chain) was sequenced during a study of cytomegalovirus exposure and HLA in healthy donors (dated by TCRdb to about 2017). About the investigation overall: An earlier analysis of several hundred of the donors reported 250 to 300 Gb of sequence data and 117 million unique TCR beta sequences obtained from around 170 million T cells. Approximately 310 gigabases of sequencing data and approximately 93 million unique TCR sequences were included in an early release covering around 600 HLA-typed donors. The genetic ancestry cluster associated with self-reported Caucasian donors included 80% to 90% of the roughly 400 genotyped donors. The study aimed to test whether cataloging public T cell receptors could reveal signatures of past pathogen exposure. The study used immunosequencing to profile the T cell repertoires of around 600 subjects and linked those repertoires to cytomegalovirus serostatus. In addition to the first cohort of hundreds of subjects, a separate validation cohort of around 110 different subjects was used. High-throughput TCR immunosequencing, statistical association of individual TCRs with disease status, and machine learning were combined to predict cytomegalovirus infection status. A later analysis re-examined previously published TCR beta repertoires from about 670 donors and added high-resolution HLA genotyping to investigate patterns of TCR occurrence. The later analysis used no new phenotypic data to find candidate immune exposures, relying instead on TCR beta sequences and their occurrence across donors. In an earlier analysis of more than 550 of the donors, high-throughput TCR beta sequencing was used to judge whether each TCR beta V gene segment behaved as functional or pseudogenic. Alongside the repertoire data, information on donor age, sex, ethnicity and CMV serostatus was compiled. A later genetic analysis took genome-wide SNP genotypes for about 55% of the 666 donors and used that subset as a discovery cohort. All discovery cohort repertoires had been generated using a single sequencing platform. HLA typing included class I and class II loci at four-digit resolution. Typing coverage varied by locus: roughly 629-640 donors for A, B, C, DRB1 and DQB1; 522 for DQA1; more than 600 for DPA1; approximately 450 for DPB1. Because of strong linkage in the cohort, roughly five DR-DQ haplotypes were treated as single units for association and clustering. Across 398 genotyped donors of the cohort, an average of roughly 230,000 unique TCR beta nucleotide sequences per donor were sequenced, and roughly 20% of those sequences were non-productive. On the study overall, not on this receptor specifically: The classifier was reported to diagnose cytomegalovirus status with high specificity and sensitivity in both the original cohort and the validation cohort. In vitro tests confirmed that a few of the cytomegalovirus-associated TCR beta chains recognize cytomegalovirus antigens. Because HLA typing was unavailable for some donors at each locus, only the typed subset was used in association tests. According to a later analysis, TCR association rates differed among HLA loci, with DRB1 alleles showing the most associated TCRs and HLA-C alleles showing the fewest. This cohort had only TCR beta chains sequenced, and the lack of alpha or paired-chain data limited which features could be detected. CMV serostatus was the only immune exposure information available for the cohort. In a later genetic analysis, fewer N-insertions in productive TCRs were reported among donors in an Asian-associated ancestry cluster than the roughly 700-donor mean. The authors suggested that the approach could potentially be generalized to other disease states and immunological phenotypes. An association between a missense DCLRE1C variant and V-gene and J-gene trimming of TCR beta chains was found in a later genetic analysis and replicated in an independent cohort. According to a later analysis, parvovirus B19, influenza, CMV and Epstein-Barr virus appeared linked to several top co-occurrence clusters. A later analysis found that most CMV-associated TCR beta chains appeared HLA-restricted, with HLA associations seemingly driven largely by CMV exposure. Because the 87-base-pair reads could not distinguish some IMGT-functional V segments, including TRBV6-2 and TRBV6-3, those segments were excluded. Most TCR sequences were seen in very few donors, while some public TCRs were found in many individuals. The study gave a list of about 160 TCR beta chains associated with cytomegalovirus. A group of highly shared sequence variants was considered likely to be a technical artifact of the sequencing pipeline. A further reported finding was that TCR beta sequences accurately predicted the HLA-A and HLA-B alleles for most subjects in the first cohort. Compared with equally common non-associated chains, HLA-associated TCR beta chains in a later analysis were more clonally expanded and had lower generation probabilities. Presence/absence analyses assumed roughly uniform sequencing depth across donors, an assumption that may not hold. An earlier analysis of approximately 540 of the donors showed that most TCR beta V segments appeared in productive rearrangements either about 90% or about 30% of the time, which broadly matched IMGT annotations. Linkage disequilibrium might explain the correlated functional status among segregating V segments, but an unknown experimental factor could not be ruled out. Assigning TCR associations to individual alleles was difficult when HLA alleles, especially DR and DQ, strongly co-occurred. About 17 rarely observed V segments, including chromosome 9 orphons, were excluded from the earlier analysis of some 590 of the donors because counts were too low. At a false discovery rate of 0.05, a later analysis linked some 18,000 TCR beta sequences to specific HLA alleles.

The germline V gene yields MGHDK for CDR1 and SYGVNS for CDR2. From cysteine to phenylalanine, the CDR3 is 14 amino acids long. Only the CDR3 part of the read is kept: 42 bases, read in frame from the first base. At the junction V is shortened by 6 bases and J by 4 bases, with 13 bases in between. To prepare the library, the immunoSEQ multiplex PCR assay was applied. The multiplex PCR relied on a mix of 60 forward primers for TCR Vbeta segments and 13 reverse primers for TCR Jbeta segments. The CDR3 region of rearranged TCR beta genes was amplified from genomic DNA with a multiplex PCR assay. The amplified TCR beta libraries were sequenced on the Illumina HiSeq System as 87-base-pair reads. The published analysis was carried out like this. A later analysis tallied roughly 78 million unique TCR beta chains across the approximately 670 repertoires, and about 10 million of those chains were shared by two or more donors. Raw reads were error-corrected and collapsed into unique sequences with a nearest-neighbor algorithm that merged closely related sequences to remove PCR and sequencing errors. To assign V, D and J gene segments, CDR3 sequences were aligned to IMGT reference sequences. For a sequence to be retained, at least a six-nucleotide match to both a V gene segment and a J gene segment was required. Rearrangements were classified as productive when the CDR3 lacked stop codons and remained in frame with V and J, and all other rearrangements were classified as non-productive. Following IMGT convention, CDR3 was defined as the stretch from the second conserved V-encoded cysteine to the conserved J-encoded phenylalanine. Sequences without an unambiguous match to a single V gene segment were excluded from the earlier analysis of several hundred of the donors. An earlier analysis of roughly 590 of the donors called V segments functional above 56.7% productive rearrangements and segregating when the between-donor standard deviation exceeded 5%. To diagnose cytomegalovirus status from the catalog of TCR beta chain sequences, a statistical classification framework was built. V and J gene assignment, in a later analysis, came from comparing TCR nucleotide sequences with IMGT/GENE-DB human TR gene sequences. A later analysis assigned CDR3 sequences and most-parsimonious VDJ recombination scenarios with the TCRdist pipeline. A later analysis defined each TCR beta chain by its CDR3 amino acid sequence plus V-gene family, and excluded reads lacking a unique V-gene family. In a later analysis, fewer than 650 highly shared, low-generation-probability nucleotide sequences were removed to address suspected cross-contamination and a sequencing artifact. In a later analysis, a clonal expansion index for each public chain was calculated from normalized within-repertoire ranks of inferred template counts. Generation probabilities in a later analysis came from a VDJ recombination model fitted to out-of-frame rearrangements, and those results were checked against IGoR. In a later analysis, hypergeometric tests were used to score TCR-TCR, TCR-HLA and TCR-CMV co-occurrence, with a repertoire-size bias correction applied to TCR pairs. False discovery rates were estimated in a later analysis by permuting HLA or CMV assignments 20 times. In a later analysis, co-occurring TCRs were grouped with DBSCAN, and TCRdist sequence similarity was added when clustering was performed within HLA-allele-positive subsets. Repertoires with fewer than 30,000 or more than 120,000 public chains were left out of co-occurrence clustering, as were a few repertoires with anomalous nucleotide sharing. TCRdb re-hosts the immuneACCESS table, in-frame sequences only. Its copies lack some clones; in the studies checked, an unresolved V gene accounts for under half of them, and the cause for the rest is not known. V, J and clone size derive from that table, while D and trimming were established from the DNA sequence. A total of approximately 150,000 clones appear in this sample, around 65% of them only once. The top ten hold over 1.5% of the sample.

On this clone itself: It lacks a known antigen. The sample holds no much larger clone one base away, and base qualities are not on file.

The cohort comprised several hundred healthy bone marrow donors. At the time of sampling, every cohort member was nominally healthy, though immune exposures that went unrecorded were likely present. The donor was CMV seronegative and was included in the group of a few hundred seronegative cohort members. A peripheral blood sample was provided by each donor, and peripheral blood mononuclear cells were used for TCR beta sequencing. The Qiagen DNeasy Blood Extraction Kit was used to extract genomic DNA from the blood cell samples. The chain was built from TRBV25-1 and TRBJ1-3; the D gene is perhaps TRBD1, from 5 matching bases. Sequencing was done on a sample of PBMCs. This clonotype originated in a male donor in good health and CMV-seronegative. The CDR3 protein sequence reads: CASSRPGEGNTIYF. The nucleotide sequence reads TGTGCCAGCAGCCGCCCGGGGGAAGGAAACACCATATATTTT.